The rows below give T cell receptor beta chains drawn from one sample of a study of T cells in Graves' hyperthyroidism and ophthalmopathy. TCRdb itself ran the multiplex PCR reads through MiXCR, one entry per CDR3 protein. The sample has some 380,000 distinct CDR3 sequences, approximately 15% seen once; the top ten hold less than 25%. The source material was blood. These receptors all stem from a man aged 25 to 45 with Graves' hyperthyroidism that later progressed to Graves' ophthalmopathy. Both conserved end residues are part of each CDR3. Fields, in order: clone size, D gene, J gene, V gene, CDR3 length, CDR3 protein, CDR3 DNA. The D gene is left open where the match is weak. Clone size is shown for a subset of rows, as once, few, many or a class of expanded clone.

NA TRBD1 TRBJ2-5 TRBV18 15 CASSPADRDQETQYF TGTGCCAGCTCACCAGCGGACAGGGACCAAGAGACCCAGTACTTC
NA NA TRBJ2-3 TRBV7-2 14 CASSLESHTDTQYF TGTGCCAGCAGCTTAGAGTCCCACACAGATACGCAGTATTTT
NA NA TRBJ1-1 TRBV28 14 CASSFSGVNTEAFF TGTGCCAGCAGTTTTTCGGGGGTGAACACTGAAGCTTTCTTT
many TRBD2 TRBJ2-2 TRBV12-3/TRBV12-4 18 CASSLGGELGRYTGELFF TGTGCCAGCAGCCTGGGAGGGGAATTGGGAAGATACACCGGGGAGCTGTTTTTT
NA NA TRBJ2-1 TRBV27 12 CATSPHGNEQFF TGTGCCACCTCGCCGCATGGAAATGAGCAGTTCTTC
many NA TRBJ2-2 TRBV5-1 16 CASSLVAGSNTGELFF TGCGCCAGCAGCTTGGTAGCAGGGTCGAACACCGGGGAGCTGTTTTTT
NA NA TRBJ2-7 TRBV6-1 12 CVAPRGPYEQYF TGTGTCGCCCCCCGAGGGCCCTACGAGCAGTACTTC
many NA TRBJ2-2 TRBV27 15 CASSRHTANTGELFF TGTGCCAGCAGCCGCCACACTGCGAACACCGGGGAGCTGTTTTTT
many TRBD1 TRBJ2-1 TRBV12-3/TRBV12-4 16 CASSKEGAFLYNEQFF TGTGCCAGCAGTAAAGAGGGGGCTTTTTTATACAATGAGCAGTTCTTC
many TRBD2 TRBJ2-7 TRBV6-1 17 CASSQKLAGGPVVEQYF TGTGCCAGCAGTCAGAAACTAGCGGGGGGGCCGGTGGTCGAGCAGTACTTC
many TRBD1 TRBJ1-3 TRBV12-3/TRBV12-4 13 CASSPTGENTIYF TGTGCCAGCAGTCCGACAGGGGAAAACACCATATATTTT
many TRBD1 TRBJ1-1 TRBV28 14 CASSFDRGLSEAFF TGTGCCAGCAGTTTCGACAGGGGGCTGTCTGAAGCTTTCTTT
few TRBD1 TRBJ1-2 TRBV20-1 13 CSARAGQGDGYTF TGCAGTGCTAGAGCGGGACAGGGGGACGGCTACACCTTC
few NA TRBJ1-5 TRBV6-1 16 CASSPGRGLGNQPQHF TGTGCCAGCAGTCCAGGCAGGGGACTCGGCAATCAGCCCCAGCATTTT
many TRBD2 TRBJ2-1 TRBV20-1 15 CSAREVAGSWDEQFF TGCAGTGCTAGGGAGGTAGCGGGGTCCTGGGATGAGCAGTTCTTC
NA TRBD2 TRBJ2-1 TRBV4-1 20 CASSQMGLAGGKSSYNEQFF TGCGCCAGCAGCCAGATGGGACTAGCGGGGGGGAAAAGCTCCTACAATGAGCAGTTCTTC